This T cell receptor (beta chain) appears in the sequencing data of a study of blood T cell repertoires in COVID-19. The V end lost 5 bases, the J end lost 4 bases, and 23 bases lay between the germline ends. The CDR3 is 17 residues long. Per the germline V gene, CDR1 is SGHVS and CDR2 is FNYEAQ. Profiling relied on immunoSEQ multiplex PCR, and the TCRdb table lists in-frame clones only, not all of them. The table has fewer than 500,000 clones, around nine tenths seen once. The chain combines TRBV7-6 with TRBJ1-2; a possible D gene is TRBD1 (6 bases). The receptor was isolated from a woman younger than 45 with acute COVID-19. What was sequenced was PBMCs or T cells enriched from blood (not recorded which). CDR3 in DNA: TGTGCCAGCAGCCCAGGGGTACCTGGGCCTTTTAGCTATGGCTACACCTTC. This gives the protein CASSPGVPGPFSYGYTF.